Presented here are 3 T cell receptor beta chains from one specimen sequenced in a study of blood T cell repertoires in COVID-19. Generated by immunoSEQ multiplex PCR, the TCRdb table keeps only in-frame clones and is missing some. The sample lists 200,000 to 250,000 clones, approximately 90% seen once, with around 3% in the top ten. The source material was peripheral blood. Receptors originate from a man aged 18-30 years with active or convalescent COVID-19.

The rearrangement joins TRBV7-9 to TRBJ1-1; TRBD1 aligns across 9 bases. Germline V gene data show CDR1 as SEHNR and CDR2 as FQNEAQ (reference sequence). The CDR3 covers 16 residues. The junction had 6 bases not matched to a gene; V was cut back by 4 bases and J by 0 bases. The CDR3: CASSSKGTGMNTEAFF. DNA of the CDR3: TGTGCCAGCAGCTCTAAAGGGACAGGGATGAACACTGAAGCTTTCTTT. Filled out from reference TRBV7-9 and TRBJ1-1, the complete variable domain reads DTGVSQNPRHKITKRGQNVTFRCDPISEHNRLYWYRQTLGQGPEFLTYFQNEAQLEKSRLLSDRFSAERPKGSFSTLEIQRTEQGDSAMYLCASSSKGTGMNTEAFFGQGTRLTVV.

The genes are TRBV25-1 and TRBJ1-6; 11 positions agree with TRBD1. V lost 2 bases, J lost 10 bases, and 7 bases stayed unmatched. Looked up from germline, CDR1 is MGHDK and CDR2 is SYGVNS. CDR3 size: 16 residues. DNA for the CDR3: TGTGCCAGCAGTGAACTCCAGGGACAGGGGGAATCACCCCTCCACTTT. It yields the protein CASSELQGQGESPLHF.

This clone was observed once. The V gene is TRBV28, the J gene TRBJ1-5, with 8 nucleotides matching TRBD1. CDR1 and CDR2 from the germline V gene are MDHEN and SYDVKM. V dropped 5 bases and J dropped 5; count of bases not matched to a gene: 11. This CDR3 is 16 amino acids long. The CDR3 nucleotides are TGTGCCAGCAGTCTCTCGGACAGGGCTTTTCATCAGCCCCAGCATTTT. This sequence encodes CASSLSDRAFHQPQHF.